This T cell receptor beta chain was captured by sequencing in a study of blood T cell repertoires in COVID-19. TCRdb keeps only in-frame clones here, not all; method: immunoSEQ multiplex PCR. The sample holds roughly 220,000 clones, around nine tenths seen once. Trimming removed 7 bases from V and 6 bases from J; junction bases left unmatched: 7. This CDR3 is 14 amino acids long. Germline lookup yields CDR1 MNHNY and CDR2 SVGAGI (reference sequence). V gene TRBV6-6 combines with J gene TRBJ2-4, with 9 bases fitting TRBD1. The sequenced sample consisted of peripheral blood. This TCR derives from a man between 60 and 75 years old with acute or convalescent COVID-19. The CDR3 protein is CASTATGQGNIQYF. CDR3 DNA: TGTGCCAGCACCGCAACGGGACAGGGAAACATTCAGTACTTC.